This T cell receptor beta chain was sequenced in a study of blood T cell repertoires in COVID-19. The repertoire was sequenced with immunoSEQ multiplex PCR; TCRdb's copy has only in-frame clones and lacks some. The sample includes roughly 190,000 clones, about 85% of them seen just once. For recovered donors of Cohort 3, there were two negative PCRs, clearance, or symptom resolution. This clonotype originated in a woman in her 30s who had recovered from COVID-19. The sample taken for sequencing was PBMCs or T cells enriched from blood (not recorded which).

The CDR3, as DNA: TGCGCCAGCAGCTTGCCGGGGGTCGTAGGTGGCTACACCTTC. It specifies CASSLPGVVGGYTF. The chain couples TRBV5-1 to TRBJ1-2; D perhaps matches TRBD1 (5 bases). V lost 1 base and J lost 7, with 14 bases in between. The CDR3 contains 14 residues. Germline V gives CDR1 SGHRS, CDR2 YFSETQ.